This entry is about one T cell receptor (beta chain). Its target is not known. The source of the sample is a study of cytomegalovirus exposure and HLA in healthy donors. Study results and limitations: Later work associated 16,951 TCR beta sequences with HLA alleles at 0.05 false discovery rate.

This CDR3 contains 16 residues. With 0 bases clipped from V and 1 base from J, the junction kept 4 bases outside the gene matches. Germline V gives CDR1 SGHRS, CDR2 YFSETQ. The primer mix had 60 Vbeta and 13 Jbeta primers. Clones were read by immunoSEQ multiplex PCR, and TCRdb kept only the in-frame ones, dropping some. Altogether 150,000 or so clones are present, approximately 82% being singletons, with the ten largest covering 7% to 9.5%. The chain couples TRBV5-1 to TRBJ2-5; 9 positions agree with TRBD2. The sequenced sample consisted of PBMCs. The clonotype originates from a male donor in good health and CMV-seropositive. The CDR3 reads CASSLAALAGQETQYF. The CDR3 DNA reads as TGCGCCAGCAGCTTGGCCGCACTAGCGGGCCAAGAGACCCAGTACTTC. Full variable domain (outside the CDR3, taken from reference TRBV5-1 and TRBJ2-5): KAGVTQTPRYLIKTRGQQVTLSCSPISGHRSVSWYQQTPGQGLQFLFEYFSETQRNKGNFPGRFSGRQFSNSRSEMNVSTLELGDSALYLCASSLAALAGQETQYFGPGTRLLVL.